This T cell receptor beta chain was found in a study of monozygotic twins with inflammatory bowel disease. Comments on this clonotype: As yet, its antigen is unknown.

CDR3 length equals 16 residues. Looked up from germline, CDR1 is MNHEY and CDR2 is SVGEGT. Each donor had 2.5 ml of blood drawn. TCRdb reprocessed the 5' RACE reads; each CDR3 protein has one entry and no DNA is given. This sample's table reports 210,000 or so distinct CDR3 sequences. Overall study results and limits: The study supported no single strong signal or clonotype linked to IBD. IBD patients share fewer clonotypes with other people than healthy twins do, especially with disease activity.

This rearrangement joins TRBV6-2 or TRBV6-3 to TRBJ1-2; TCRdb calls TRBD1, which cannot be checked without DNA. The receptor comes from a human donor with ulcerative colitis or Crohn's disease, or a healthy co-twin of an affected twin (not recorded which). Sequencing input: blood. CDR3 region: CASSSQTGDRNYGYTF.